These 25 T cell receptor beta chains originate from one sample sequenced in a study of control samples from healthy donors and cancer patients. Assay: immunoSEQ multiplex PCR; the TCRdb copy retains only in-frame clones and omits some. Here the sample spans 110,000 to 150,000 clones, roughly 89% being singletons. Material: blood. The source of these receptors is a man aged 25-45 years in good health.

V is TRBV27 and J is TRBJ1-6; 7 nucleotides line up with TRBD1. The CDR3 contains 17 residues. Unmatched junction bases numbered 14, after V lost 2 bases and J lost 10 bases. Germline assignment: CDR1 MNHEY and CDR2 SMNVEV (reference sequence). The CDR3 region is CASSLLSGRGGKSPLHF. Here the CDR3 DNA reads TGTGCCAGCAGTTTACTGTCCGGCAGGGGGGGAAAATCACCCCTCCACTTT.

The chain uses TRBV6-4 and TRBJ1-1, with D possibly TRBD1 on 5 matching bases. The CDR3 totals 13 residues. The V end was cut by 6 bases, the J end by 2 bases, with 10 bases between. Germline V CDR1 and CDR2: MRHNA, SNTAGT. The CDR3 protein is CASSAGTNTEAFF. CDR3 coding DNA: TGTGCCAGCAGCGCGGGGACCAACACTGAAGCTTTCTTT.

J is TRBJ2-1 and V is TRBV6-5; TRBD2 is a possible D gene (6 bases). CDR1 and CDR2 from the germline V gene are MNHEY and SVGAGI. The ends were cut back, 7 bases at V and 6 bases at J, with 16 bases in the middle. CDR3 length: 14 amino acids. For the CDR3, the DNA is TGTGCCAGCAAGGAGCGGGCCGTCTCCAATGAGCAGTTCTTC. It encodes CASKERAVSNEQFF.

This chain uses TRBV9 with TRBJ2-2, with 15 bases that match TRBD2. Germline-derived CDR1 and CDR2 are SGDLS and YYNGEE. The CDR3 is 20 residues long. V shed 0 bases, J shed 0 bases, and the junction held 6 bases outside the gene matches. The chain's CDR3 is CASSVVGGLAGGTNTGELFF. The CDR3 DNA reads as TGTGCCAGCAGCGTAGTTGGGGGACTAGCGGGGGGCACGAACACCGGGGAGCTGTTTTTT.

V usage is TRBV18 and J usage is TRBJ1-6; 7 nucleotides agree with TRBD1. After removal of 5 bases from V and 6 bases from J, the junction contained 7 bases not matched to a gene. CDR1 KGHSH and CDR2 LQKENI come from the germline V gene. The CDR3 has 15 amino acids. CDR3 nucleotides: TGTGCCAGCTCATTCGACAGGGTCGGTAATTCACCCCTCCACTTT. Its translation is CASSFDRVGNSPLHF.

Concerning this clone: A read error is possible here, since a much larger clone lies one base away. Different DNA sequences within this sample yield the same CDR3. The V call is TRBV7-9, the J call TRBJ2-5; D is ambiguous. The CDR3 sequence is 11 residues long. The germline V gene has CDR1 SEHNR and CDR2 FQNEAQ (reference sequence). Deletions cut 0 bases from V and 5 bases from J, with 1 base between. The CDR3 sequence: CASSLAETQYF. The CDR3 DNA sequence: TGTGCCAGCAGCTTAGCCGAGACCCAGTACTTC.

This clone showed up just a few times. V and J are TRBV11-2 and TRBJ1-1; 7 bases agree with TRBD1. The length of the CDR3 is 14 residues. CDR1 and CDR2 (germline): SGHAT, FQNNGV. The V segment lost 7 bases and the J segment 1 base; nucleotides outside the gene matches: 6. The CDR3 spells CASKQGPENTEAFF. CDR3 nucleotides: TGTGCCAGCAAACAGGGGCCAGAGAACACTGAAGCTTTCTTT.

This clone was seen a few times. The rearrangement links TRBV6-5 to TRBJ2-2, with a possible D match to TRBD1 (6 bases). The germline gives CDR1 MNHEY, CDR2 SVGAGI. V dropped 2 bases and J dropped 6 bases, with 16 bases sitting between them. The CDR3 is 16 amino acids. The CDR3 coding sequence is TGTGCCAGCAGTTACCCATCGATCAGGGGATCCGGGGAGCTGTTTTTT. Its protein product is CASSYPSIRGSGELFF.

The chain links TRBV19 to TRBJ2-3; D unclear. From germline, CDR1 is LNHDA and CDR2 SQIVND (reference sequence). Trimming took 2 bases from V and 1 from J, leaving 10 bases between them. This CDR3 contains 15 residues. The CDR3 region is CASSIRAIRTDTQYF. The CDR3, as DNA: TGTGCCAGTAGTATAAGGGCCATTCGCACAGATACGCAGTATTTT.

This clone has more than one count but fewer than ten. The chain carries TRBV6-5 and TRBJ2-7, with 7 bases lining up with TRBD1. CDR3 length: 14 amino acids. Germline loops: CDR1 MNHEY, CDR2 SVGAGI. The V and J ends lost 5 bases and 7 bases, in that order; junction bases with no gene match: 11. Here the CDR3 reads CASSTGTEVREQYF. In DNA, the CDR3 is TGTGCCAGCAGTACCGGGACAGAAGTAAGAGAGCAGTACTTC.

This chain connects TRBV2 to TRBJ1-1; 7 bases line up with TRBD1. Germline V lookup: CDR1 SNHLY, CDR2 FYNNEI. CDR3 length: 13 amino acids. J lost 11 bases, V lost 6 bases, and 12 bases had no gene match. As DNA, the CDR3 is TGTGCCAGCAGCCTACAGGGGCCCGTAGGGGCTTTCTTT. Amino acids: CASSLQGPVGAFF.

The chain carries TRBV6-5 and TRBJ1-4; D remains unclear. The germline V and J ends were trimmed by 2 bases and 1 base, with 11 bases remaining between them. The CDR3 is 16 residues long. Germline loops: CDR1 MNHEY, CDR2 SVGAGI. CDR3 amino acids: CASSYEATLTNEKLFF. The CDR3 DNA reads as TGTGCCAGCAGTTACGAGGCGACATTAACTAATGAAAAACTGTTTTTT.

The chain is built from TRBV19 and TRBJ1-1; 8 bases are a match to TRBD1. Per germline, CDR1 LNHDA and CDR2 SQIVND (reference sequence). This CDR3 spans 15 amino acids. Trimming cost V 7 bases and J 4 bases; bases outside gene matches: 11. The CDR3 DNA reads as TGTGCCAGTACGATAGCAGGGGGCGAGGGCACTGAAGCTTTCTTT. Translated: CASTIAGGEGTEAFF.

V usage is TRBV11-2 and J usage is TRBJ2-1, with 9 bases that match TRBD1. V lost 5 bases, J lost 3 bases, and 11 bases stayed unmatched. Germline CDR1 reads SGHAT; CDR2 reads FQNNGV. CDR3 length: 17 residues. The CDR3 loop is CASSPKPMTGGYNEQFF. CDR3 nucleotides: TGTGCCAGCAGCCCAAAACCTATGACAGGGGGCTACAATGAGCAGTTCTTC. The whole variable domain, filled in from reference TRBV11-2 and TRBJ2-1, reads EAGVAQSPRYKIIEKRQSVAFWCNPISGHATLYWYQQILGQGPKLLIQFQNNGVVDDSQLPKDRFSAERLKGVDSTLKIQPAKLEDSAVYLCASSPKPMTGGYNEQFFGPGTRLTVL.

V usage is TRBV28 and J usage is TRBJ2-7; D possibly matches TRBD1 or TRBD2 (5 bases each). The CDR3 is 13 amino acids. Trimming removed 6 bases from V and 3 bases from J, with 12 bases in between. CDR1 MDHEN and CDR2 SYDVKM come from the germline V gene. The CDR3 region is CASRRDGRYEQYF. In nucleotides, the CDR3 is TGTGCCAGCAGACGGGACGGCCGCTACGAGCAGTACTTC.

This chain joins TRBV5-4 and TRBJ2-7; D remains unclear. CDR3 length equals 15 residues. Trimming cost V 0 bases and J 0 bases, with 10 bases left between them. Per germline, CDR1 SGHNT and CDR2 YYREEE (reference sequence). The CDR3 is CASSLAPDTSYEQYF. DNA for the CDR3: TGTGCCAGCAGCTTGGCCCCGGATACCTCCTACGAGCAGTACTTC.

J is TRBJ2-7 and V is TRBV19; 7 bases are a match to TRBD1. The V and J ends lost 5 bases and 2 bases, in that order; junction bases with no gene match: 12. Germline CDR1 and CDR2: LNHDA and SQIVND (reference sequence). There are 16 residues in the CDR3. The CDR3 DNA follows: TGTGCCAGTAGTCTTCCGGCTGACAGGGAAGCCTACGAGCAGTACTTC. Residues: CASSLPADREAYEQYF.

This clone was found a few times. The V and J genes are TRBV15 and TRBJ2-7; 11 positions match TRBD2. Germline V gene sequence: CDR1 LNHNV, CDR2 YYDKDF (reference sequence). The length of the CDR3 is 15 residues. V shed 3 bases, J shed 4 bases, and the junction held 5 bases outside the gene matches. The CDR3 here is CATSRLAGGSYEQYF. The CDR3 DNA sequence: TGTGCCACCAGCAGGCTAGCGGGAGGTTCGTACGAGCAGTACTTC.

This chain connects TRBV28 to TRBJ1-4; D remains unclear. With 6 bases removed from V and 8 bases from J, the gap between germline ends came to 16 bases. Germline V gene lookup returns CDR1 MDHEN and CDR2 SYDVKM. The CDR3 length is 14 residues. The CDR3 DNA reads as TGTGCCAGCAGCCCGCGCGGCCCGGGGGAAAAACTGTTTTTT. Amino acid sequence: CASSPRGPGEKLFF.

The J gene is TRBJ2-1, the V gene TRBV28; TRBD1 agrees at 9 bases. The CDR3 has 14 amino acids. Germline V CDR1 and CDR2: MDHEN, SYDVKM. After removal of 8 bases from V and 7 bases from J, the junction contained 9 bases not matched to a gene. Here the CDR3 DNA reads TGTGCCAGCGGAACTACAGGGGGCTGGAATGAGCAGTTCTTC. Residues: CASGTTGGWNEQFF.

V usage is TRBV29-1 and J usage is TRBJ1-1; 7 nucleotides line up with TRBD1. Germline-derived CDR1 and CDR2 are SQVTM and ANQGSEA. There are 13 residues in the CDR3. With V trimmed by 6 bases and J by 1 base, 5 bases remained unmatched. The CDR3 protein is CSVVGQSNTEAFF. For the CDR3, the DNA is TGCAGCGTCGTGGGACAGTCGAACACTGAAGCTTTCTTT.

V and J are TRBV5-4 and TRBJ1-2; TRBD1 agrees at 10 bases. The ends lost 5 bases at V and 4 bases at J; junction bases unmatched: 5. Germline V gives CDR1 SGHNT, CDR2 YYREEE (reference sequence). The CDR3 covers 14 residues. For the CDR3, the DNA is TGTGCCAGCAGTCCACGGGACAGGGGCTATGGCTACACCTTC. Its protein product is CASSPRDRGYGYTF. Looking up the rest from reference TRBV5-4 and TRBJ1-2 gives the full variable domain: ETGVTQSPTHLIKTRGQQVTLRCSSQSGHNTVSWYQQALGQGPQFIFQYYREEENGRGNFPPRFSGLQFPNYSSELNVNALELDDSALYLCASSPRDRGYGYTFGSGTRLTVV.

This clone has only one observation. The chain carries TRBV6-6 and TRBJ1-2; D is unclear. CDR3 length equals 15 residues. Per the germline V gene, CDR1 is MNHNY and CDR2 is SVGAGI (reference sequence). Trimming took 4 bases from V and 5 from J, leaving 17 bases between them. CDR3 loop: CASSSKLGSTYGYTF. The CDR3 DNA is TGTGCCAGCAGTTCCAAGTTGGGATCCACTTATGGCTACACCTTC.

The chain uses TRBV10-1 and TRBJ2-1; a weak D match, TRBD2 (6 bases). Germline V gives CDR1 WNHNN, CDR2 SYGVQD (reference sequence). This CDR3 has 16 amino acids. The ends were cut back, 4 bases at V and 6 bases at J, with 19 bases in the middle. DNA of the CDR3: TGCGCCAGCAGTGGGTACTCGCCCACGGGAGCCAATGAGCAGTTCTTC. Residues: CASSGYSPTGANEQFF.

The V gene is TRBV5-1, the J gene TRBJ2-1, with TRBD2 matching over 8 bases. Germline V lookup: CDR1 SGHRS, CDR2 YFSETQ. The CDR3 has 16 amino acids. The V and J ends lost 2 bases and 5 bases, in that order; junction bases with no gene match: 9. The CDR3 sequence is CASSFDSGSVHNEQFF. DNA for the CDR3: TGCGCCAGCAGCTTTGACAGCGGGAGTGTCCACAATGAGCAGTTCTTC.